The 29 T cell receptor beta chains in this list originate from one sample, sequenced in a study of blood T cells in healthy people across ages. Sample-barcoded 5' priming and a J-beta primer mix drove a second PCR of about 6 to 12 cycles. TCRdb used MiXCR to reprocess the 5' RACE reads, holding one entry per CDR3 protein. The data hold roughly 800,000 distinct CDR3 sequences, with about 36% observed a single time. Sequenced material: blood. The receptors derive from a man between 18 and 29 years old in good health.

This clonotype occurred a few times. The V gene is TRBV9, the J gene TRBJ2-3, with D possibly called TRBD1 or TRBD2 (5 bases each). CDR3 size: 11 residues. The germline V and J ends were trimmed by 7 bases and 7 bases, with 10 bases remaining between them. Germline CDR1 SGDLS, CDR2 YYNGEE. Here the CDR3 reads CASGGLNTQYF. The CDR3, as DNA: TGTGCCAGCGGGGGTTTGAATACGCAGTATTTT.

This clonotype was recorded once. With a much larger clone just one base away, this may be a read error. Here the CDR3 reads CASSQQQAAEYGHTF. The CDR3 DNA follows: TGCGCCAGCAGCCAACAACAGGCGGCGGAGTATGGCCACACCTTC. This chain connects TRBV4-1 to TRBJ1-2, with D maybe TRBD1 (5 bases). Germline values: CDR1 MGHRA, CDR2 YSYEKL. The CDR3 contains 15 residues.

The CDR3 nucleotides read TGTGCCAGCAGCCGACTTCCGGGACTCAGTAGTGACAATGAGCAGTTCTTC. Protein sequence: CASSRLPGLSSDNEQFF. This rearrangement joins TRBV4-2 to TRBJ2-1, with D perhaps TRBD2 (6 bases). CDR3 size: 17 residues. V was trimmed by 4 bases and J by 5 bases, leaving 21 bases between them. The germline V gene encodes CDR1 LGHNA and CDR2 YNFKEQ.

This clonotype was seen a few times. CDR3 sequence (DNA): TGCAGCGTTGCACATTACGGGGAGAGGGACACTGAAGCTTTCTTT. As protein: CSVAHYGERDTEAFF. This chain links TRBV29-1 with TRBJ1-1, with D unclear. CDR1 is SQVTM, CDR2 ANQGSEA, per germline. Trimming pared 4 bases from V and 3 bases from J, leaving 18 bases between. This CDR3 region has 15 residues.

This clonotype was detected a few times. DNA for the CDR3: TGTGCCAGCAGCTTTGGAATTGGGGATGAGCAGTTCTTC. Encoded protein: CASSFGIGDEQFF. This chain links TRBV7-8 with TRBJ2-1; D ambiguous. Germline-derived CDR1 and CDR2 are SGHVS and FQNEAQ. The germline V and J ends were trimmed by 3 bases and 8 bases, with 11 bases remaining between them. The CDR3 contains 13 residues.

This clonotype was found a few times. V and J are TRBV7-2 and TRBJ2-1; 7 nucleotides line up with TRBD2. With 4 bases clipped from V and 8 bases from J, the junction kept 14 bases outside the gene matches. Germline V gene data show CDR1 as SGHTA and CDR2 as FQGNSA. The length of the CDR3 is 16 residues. In DNA form, the CDR3 reads TGTGCCAGCAGCTCGCCGCGGGGGTCCCTGTGGGATGAGCAGTTCTTC. Translated, it gives CASSSPRGSLWDEQFF. Full variable domain (remainder filled in from reference TRBV7-2 and TRBJ2-1): GAGVSQSPSNKVTEKGKDVELRCDPISGHTALYWYRQSLGQGLEFLIYFQGNSAPDKSGLPSDRFSAERTGGSVSTLTIQRTQQEDSAVYLCASSSPRGSLWDEQFFGPGTRLTVL.

This clonotype was seen many times. This sequence joins TRBV2 and TRBJ2-1; maybe TRBD2 (6 bases). The J call may be wrong; the DNA end is better matched by TRBJ2-7. Germline assignment: CDR1 SNHLY and CDR2 FYNNEI. The CDR3 has 13 residues. CDR3 nucleotide sequence: TGTGCCAGCCTAGCTAGCGAGGACAATGAGCAGTACTTC. Amino acid sequence: CASLASEDNEQYF.

This chain connects TRBV9 to TRBJ2-1, with D possibly matching TRBD1 (6 bases). V was shortened by 3 bases and J by 7 bases, with 17 bases between the two germline ends. The germline gives CDR1 SGDLS, CDR2 YYNGEE. The CDR3 is made up of 15 amino acids. The DNA for the CDR3 is TGTGCCAGCAGCGGGACCGGGACACACACGAATGAGCAGTTCTTC. This sequence encodes CASSGTGTHTNEQFF.

The chain recombines TRBV21-1 with TRBJ1-2; the table's TRBD1 call for D was not verified on the DNA. TRBV21-1 is a pseudogene. This CDR3 is 13 amino acids long. The CDR3 DNA follows: TGTGCCAGCAGGACAGTAGCTAACTATGGCTACACCTTC. It specifies CASRTVANYGYTF.

This clonotype was detected only a few times. The chain uses TRBV5-1 and TRBJ1-2; D remains unclear. The germline CDR1 and CDR2 sequences are SGHRS and YFSETQ. The CDR3 loop spans 13 amino acids. Trimming shortened V by 5 bases and J by 2 bases, and 10 bases separated the two germline ends. CDR3 loop: CASSSQENYGYTF. The DNA for the CDR3 is TGCGCCAGCAGTTCGCAGGAAAACTATGGCTACACCTTC.

This clonotype was detected ten times or more. This chain links TRBV7-8 with TRBJ1-2, with D maybe TRBD1 (5 bases). Germline assignment: CDR1 SGHVS and CDR2 FQNEAQ. V shed 1 base and J shed 4 bases, with 22 bases lying between them. The CDR3 totals 18 residues. CDR3 loop: CASSLGRQGSLRGYGYTF. CDR3 DNA: TGTGCCAGCAGCTTAGGTCGGCAGGGCTCCCTAAGGGGCTATGGCTACACCTTC.

The V and J genes are TRBV3-1 and TRBJ1-5; D perhaps matches TRBD1 (5 bases). In germline, CDR1 is LGHDT, CDR2 YNNKEL (reference sequence). CDR3 length equals 15 residues. Trimming left V 4 bases short and J 4 bases short, with 14 bases between. In DNA form, the CDR3 reads TGTGCCAGCAGCCTAGGGGCAGGAGATAATCAGCCCCAGCATTTT. Amino acid sequence: CASSLGAGDNQPQHF.

Concerning this clonotype itself: A much larger clone is a single base away; this may be a read error. This rearrangement joins TRBV12-3 or TRBV12-4 to TRBJ2-5; D gene uncertain. With the DNA end fitting TRBJ2-1 better, the J assignment may be wrong. The CDR3 contains 11 residues. The CDR3 DNA sequence: TGTGCCAGCAGGGTCCAAGAGACCCAGTTCTTC. Its protein product is CASRVQETQFF.

In regard to this clonotype: This sequence may be a read error, since a much larger clone differs from it by one base. The chain has TRBV12-3 or TRBV12-4 and TRBJ2-1; D perhaps matches TRBD2 (6 bases). The CDR3 has 11 residues. V was cut by 8 bases and J by 10 bases, with 12 bases left in between. The CDR3 is CASSGGYEQFF. DNA of the CDR3: TGTGCCAGCTCCGGGGGATACGAGCAGTTCTTC.

This chain connects TRBV20-1 to TRBJ1-1, with 7 bases that match TRBD1. The CDR3 runs to 16 residues. The germline CDR1 and CDR2 sequences are DFQATT and SNEGSKA (reference sequence). With V trimmed by 0 bases and J by 1 base, 8 bases remained unmatched. DNA for the CDR3: TGCAGTGCTAGAGATCGGAGGGGGCTCCCGAACACTGAAGCTTTCTTT. It translates to CSARDRRGLPNTEAFF.

On this clonotype itself: A read error may be the cause here, since a much bigger clone is one base away. This rearrangement joins TRBV7-9 to TRBJ2-6; a weak D match, TRBD2 (5 bases). CDR3 length: 16 residues. Germline V gene sequence: CDR1 SEHNR, CDR2 FQNEAQ (reference sequence). In DNA, the CDR3 is TGTGTCAGCAGTTACGGGATAGACTCTGGGGCCAACGTCCTGACTTTC. Translated: CVSSYGIDSGANVLTF.

V is TRBV20-1 and J is TRBJ2-1; the D gene is possibly TRBD2 (5 bases). V lost 0 bases, J lost 8 bases, and 14 bases lay in between. The CDR3 covers 14 residues. Germline V gene lookup returns CDR1 DFQATT and CDR2 SNEGSKA (reference sequence). This chain's CDR3 is CSARDPTIIDEQFF. CDR3 DNA sequence: TGCAGTGCTAGAGATCCGACTATAATCGATGAGCAGTTCTTC.

This sequence joins TRBV20-1 and TRBJ1-1; D might be TRBD1 (5 bases). V gave up 4 bases and J gave up 0 bases, with 12 bases separating them. The germline V gene has CDR1 DFQATT and CDR2 SNEGSKA (reference sequence). The CDR3 length is 14 residues. CDR3 amino acids: CSATGPSMNTEAFF. CDR3 DNA: TGCAGTGCTACGGGGCCTAGCATGAACACTGAAGCTTTCTTT.

This clonotype was seen a few times. The rearrangement links TRBV5-1 to TRBJ2-1; a weak D match, TRBD1 (5 bases). The CDR3 has 15 amino acids. With 6 bases removed from V and 3 bases from J, the gap between germline ends came to 16 bases. CDR1 is SGHRS and CDR2 is YFSETQ in the germline V gene. This chain's CDR3 is CASTLGAYSYNEQFF. CDR3 in DNA: TGCGCCAGCACCCTTGGGGCCTACAGCTACAATGAGCAGTTCTTC.

As to this clonotype: At one of its ends the junction is not consistent with the germline gene, which may arise from a read error. This chain joins TRBV9 and TRBJ2-2, with D tentatively TRBD2 (5 bases). CDR1 is SGDLS, CDR2 YYNGEE, per germline. The CDR3 contains 13 residues. Here the CDR3 DNA reads TGTGCCAGCAGCAGCAAGGTAACCGGGAAGCTGTTTTTT. This gives the protein CASSSKVTGKLFF.

This clonotype occurred a few times. The chain has TRBV7-2 and TRBJ1-2; no reliable D call. V lost 0 bases to trimming and J lost 6 bases, with 5 bases between them. Germline V gives CDR1 SGHTA, CDR2 FQGNSA. CDR3 length: 12 amino acids. The CDR3 region is CASSLATDGYTF. The CDR3 bases are TGTGCCAGCAGCTTAGCGACGGATGGCTACACCTTC.

The chain links TRBV14 to TRBJ2-5; 8 nucleotides agree with TRBD2. The CDR3 consists of 16 residues. Trimming at V came to 6 bases and at J to 5 bases, leaving 14 bases not matched to a gene. Germline CDR1 is SGHDN and CDR2 is FVKESK. CDR3 loop: CASSQRRLAGLETQYF. Written as DNA, the CDR3 is TGTGCCAGCAGTCAAAGAAGGCTAGCGGGTTTGGAGACCCAGTACTTC.

Worth noting for this clonotype: One end of the junction is discordant with germline, which a read error may explain. The V and J genes are TRBV10-3 and TRBJ1-2; D is possibly TRBD1 (6 bases). The CDR3 is 12 residues long. Germline CDR1 is ENHRY and CDR2 is SYGVKD. CDR3 sequence reads: CAVSGQTYGYTF. The DNA for the CDR3 is TGTGCCGTCAGTGGACAGACCTATGGCTACACCTTC.

This chain links TRBV2 with TRBJ1-5; the match to TRBD1 covers 7 bases. Germline V gene sequence: CDR1 SNHLY, CDR2 FYNNEI. The V segment lost 6 bases and the J segment 6 bases; nucleotides outside the gene matches: 8. The CDR3 has 14 amino acids. CDR3 region: CASRPDRTTQPQHF. Here the CDR3 DNA reads TGTGCCAGCAGACCGGACAGGACTACTCAGCCCCAGCATTTT.

This chain uses TRBV7-6 with TRBJ2-1; D perhaps matches TRBD2 (6 bases). Trimming removed 2 bases at V and 1 base at J, with 18 bases between. The CDR3 is made up of 18 amino acids. The germline gives CDR1 SGHVS, CDR2 FNYEAQ. The CDR3 DNA is TGTGCCAGCAGCTTATCCCTTCGGGGGATTGGGTCCTACAATGAGCAGTTCTTC. Translated: CASSLSLRGIGSYNEQFF.

This clonotype was counted a few times. V gene TRBV7-9 combines with J gene TRBJ2-3; a weak D match, TRBD1 (6 bases). V lost 6 bases, J lost 2 bases, and 21 bases lay in between. Germline V gene lookup returns CDR1 SEHNR and CDR2 FQNEAQ (reference sequence). This CDR3 spans 17 amino acids. The DNA of the CDR3 is TGTGCCAGCAGAGACCCCGGACAGAGCGATCTCACAGATACGCAGTATTTT. Protein sequence: CASRDPGQSDLTDTQYF.

This clonotype has only a few counts. The chain carries TRBV12-3 or TRBV12-4 and TRBJ2-2; D perhaps matches TRBD1 (6 bases). The ends were cut back, 6 bases at V and 2 bases at J, with 16 bases in the middle. The CDR3 runs 16 residues. The CDR3 DNA follows: TGTGCCAGCAGACGTGGGGCAGGGGAAAACACCGGGGAGCTGTTTTTT. Translation: CASRRGAGENTGELFF.

The chain has TRBV20-1 and TRBJ2-7; a possible D gene is TRBD2 (6 bases). The tail of the sequence fits TRBJ2-5 better, so the J call may be wrong. Germline V gene data show CDR1 as DFQATT and CDR2 as SNEGSKA (reference sequence). The length of the CDR3 is 13 residues. The CDR3 loop is CSITGLGRETQYF. CDR3 DNA sequence: TGCAGTATAACCGGGTTAGGGAGGGAGACCCAGTACTTC.

The chain couples TRBV3-1 to TRBJ2-3; 9 bases map to TRBD2. The CDR3 consists of 17 residues. The junction had 8 bases not matched to a gene; V was cut back by 0 bases and J by 4 bases. The germline V gene encodes CDR1 LGHDT and CDR2 YNNKEL (reference sequence). The CDR3 here is CASSQDSGGGDPDTQYF. The DNA of the CDR3 is TGTGCCAGCAGCCAAGATTCCGGCGGGGGGGACCCAGATACGCAGTATTTT.